This record concerns one T cell receptor (beta chain) sequence. Its cognate antigen is unknown. The germline V gene encodes CDR1 LNHDA and CDR2 SQIVND (reference sequence). This CDR3 has 14 residues. The V gene lost 11 bases and the J gene lost 4 bases, with 19 bases spanning the gap. TCRdb's copy holds only in-frame clones and misses some; the assay was immunoSEQ multiplex PCR. The repertoire consists of about 140,000 clones, with around 84% occurring once and the leading ten covering 5.1%. The sample comes from a study of T cell responses to AZD1222 COVID-19 vaccine. Findings of the study overall: Spike-spanning, vaccine-associated CD4 TCRs were dominant at 160-218 and 743-854. Sampling captured repertoires only after the peak T cell response. Close to half of spike-specific TCRs reportedly recognize unmutated variant regions. Spike-specific TCR repertoires showed rising breadth and depth after two AZD1222 doses.

This clonotype was obtained from an adult who received the AZD1222 COVID-19 vaccine. Sequencing used peripheral blood, obtained 28 days after the second AZD1222 dose. V and J are TRBV19 and TRBJ2-3; weak D call: TRBD1 (6 bases). The CDR3 region is CAVSGAGSPDTQYF. The CDR3 region has the DNA TGTGCCGTTTCAGGGGCAGGGAGCCCAGATACGCAGTATTTT.